This T cell receptor (beta chain) was captured in a study of blood T cells in healthy people across ages. The germline V and J ends were trimmed by 1 base and 4 bases, with 9 bases remaining between them. The CDR3 is 14 amino acids. Germline V gives CDR1 SEHNR, CDR2 FQNEAQ (reference sequence). Study findings and constraints: Across the age range, TCR beta diversity per million T cells fell in a roughly linear way.

A sample-barcoded 5' primer and a J-beta primer mix were used in a second PCR of roughly 7 to 11 cycles. TCRdb re-derived calls from the 5' RACE reads in MiXCR, one entry per CDR3 protein. The table records approximately 810,000 distinct CDR3 sequences, roughly 34% of them present only once. About this clonotype: Its target is unknown.

The receptor was derived from a man between 18 and 29 years old in good health. Sequencing was performed on blood. The chain employs TRBV7-9 and TRBJ2-3; no clear D. CDR3 residues: CASSLDLAPDTQYF. The CDR3 DNA follows: TGTGCCAGCAGCTTAGATCTGGCCCCAGATACGCAGTATTTT.